These 23 T cell receptor beta chains came from one sample sequenced in a study of blood T cell repertoires in COVID-19. TCRdb's copy holds only in-frame clones and misses some; the assay was immunoSEQ multiplex PCR. The sample has fewer than 200,000 clones; about 85% are singletons. Source material: peripheral blood. All receptors come from a man aged 55 to 70 with active or convalescent COVID-19.

This sequence joins TRBV7-8 and TRBJ2-5, with D maybe TRBD2 (5 bases). Germline CDR1 is SGHVS and CDR2 is FQNEAQ. The V and J ends lost 2 bases and 0 bases respectively, with 7 bases between them. This CDR3 region has 14 residues. CDR3 loop: CASSLPGYQETQYF. CDR3 DNA: TGTGCCAGCAGCTTACCGGGGTACCAAGAGACCCAGTACTTC. The variable domain in full, with the rest retrieved from reference TRBV7-8 and TRBJ2-5, is GAGVSQSPRYKVAKRGQDVALRCDPISGHVSLFWYQQALGQGPEFLTYFQNEAQLDKSGLPSDRFFAERPEGSVSTLKIQRTQQEDSAVYLCASSLPGYQETQYFGPGTRLLVL.

The chain couples TRBV23-1 to TRBJ1-2; D remains unclear. TRBV23-1 is filed as an ORF, its function uncertain. Trimming cost V 2 bases and J 0 bases, with 19 bases left between them. This CDR3 contains 18 residues. CDR3 sequence reads: CASSQTWAVGYANYGYTF. The DNA of the CDR3 is TGCGCCAGCAGTCAAACCTGGGCCGTGGGTTATGCTAACTATGGCTACACCTTC.

The gene calls are TRBV6-5 and TRBJ2-2, with a tentative D call TRBD1 (6 bases). Germline V gene sequence: CDR1 MNHEY, CDR2 SVGAGI. Trimming cost V 10 bases and J 4 bases, with 16 bases left between them. The CDR3 consists of 14 residues. The CDR3 spells CATSGERRTGELFF. DNA of the CDR3: TGTGCCACCTCAGGGGAGAGACGCACCGGGGAGCTGTTTTTT.

The chain couples TRBV10-3 to TRBJ2-5; D is perhaps TRBD1 (6 bases). CDR1 and CDR2 (germline): ENHRY, SYGVKD. V was shortened by 6 bases and J by 3 bases, with 11 bases between the two germline ends. This CDR3 comprises 13 residues. The chain's CDR3 is CAISRQVEETQYF. In DNA, the CDR3 is TGTGCCATCAGCAGACAGGTTGAAGAGACCCAGTACTTC.

V gene TRBV3-1 (or the pseudogene TRBV3-2) combines with J gene TRBJ1-1, with D maybe TRBD1 (5 bases). The CDR3 runs 14 residues. V dropped 2 bases and J dropped 1 base, with 8 bases sitting between them. CDR1 and CDR2 (germline): LGHDT, YNNKEL (reference sequence). CDR3 loop: CASSQSQGNTEAFF. CDR3 sequence (DNA): TGTGCCAGCAGCCAATCCCAGGGGAACACTGAAGCTTTCTTT.

V and J are TRBV2 and TRBJ2-3; 13 nucleotides match TRBD2. Per the germline V gene, CDR1 is SNHLY and CDR2 is FYNNEI. This CDR3 has 15 residues. With 5 bases clipped from V and 6 bases from J, the junction kept 5 bases outside the gene matches. The CDR3 nucleotides are TGTGCCAGCAGTTCGACTAGCGGGGGGAAGGATACGCAGTATTTT. Translation gives CASSSTSGGKDTQYF. Looking up the rest from reference TRBV2 and TRBJ2-3 gives the full variable domain: EPEVTQTPSHQVTQMGQEVILRCVPISNHLYFYWYRQILGQKVEFLVSFYNNEISEKSEIFDDQFSVERPDGSNFTLKIRSTKLEDSAMYFCASSSTSGGKDTQYFGPGTRLTVL.

The gene calls are TRBV21-1 and TRBJ2-6; TRBD2 is the table's D call, not checked against the DNA. TRBV21-1 is a pseudogene locus. This CDR3 comprises 23 residues. Here the CDR3 reads CASSKVGVTEAGGARSGANVLTF. In nucleotides, the CDR3 is TGTGCCAGCAGCAAAGTGGGCGTAACTGAGGCGGGGGGTGCTCGTTCAGGGGCCAACGTCCTGACTTTC.

The chain has TRBV25-1 and TRBJ2-1, with a possible D match to TRBD1 (6 bases). V shed 4 bases and J shed 2 bases, with 21 bases lying between them. CDR1 MGHDK and CDR2 SYGVNS come from the germline V gene. CDR3 length: 18 amino acids. CDR3 in DNA: TGTGCCAGCAGTGTAGGGGCAGGGGAAGGGGCTACCTACAATGAGCAGTTCTTC. As protein: CASSVGAGEGATYNEQFF.

This chain connects TRBV7-3 to TRBJ2-6, with 7 nucleotides matching TRBD1. Germline assignment: CDR1 SGHTA and CDR2 FQGTGA. Losses at the gene ends were 5 bases for V and 3 bases for J; bases not matched to a gene: 4. The CDR3 contains 15 residues. The CDR3 is CASSPTGDGANVLTF. CDR3 nucleotides: TGTGCCAGCAGCCCCACAGGGGATGGGGCCAACGTCCTGACTTTC.

This chain connects TRBV18 to TRBJ2-7; D remains ambiguous. This CDR3 region has 11 residues. Between the trimmed V and J ends, which lost 3 bases and 3 bases, there was a span of 3 bases. Germline CDR1 KGHSH, CDR2 LQKENI. CDR3 coding DNA: TGTGCCAGCTCACCCGGCTACGAGCAGTACTTC. Protein product: CASSPGYEQYF.

The gene calls are TRBV6-7 and TRBJ2-5; 7 bases match TRBD1. TRBV6-7 is noted as an ORF with a role that remains uncertain. The V segment lost 6 bases and the J segment 2 bases; nucleotides outside the gene matches: 12. The CDR3 is 16 amino acids. The CDR3 is CASRASRDSSQETQYF. CDR3 DNA: TGTGCCAGCAGGGCCTCCCGGGACAGCAGTCAAGAGACCCAGTACTTC.

The V call is TRBV7-2, the J call TRBJ2-1; 8 bases map to TRBD2. Trimming removed 2 bases from V and 7 bases from J; junction bases left unmatched: 7. CDR3 length: 15 amino acids. Per germline, CDR1 SGHTA and CDR2 FQGNSA. The CDR3 nucleotides read TGTGCCAGCAGCTTATGGCGGGGGGCCACGAATGAGCAGTTCTTC. It codes for CASSLWRGATNEQFF.

The chain combines TRBV5-1 with TRBJ2-5, with 7 bases aligning to TRBD1. The CDR3 extends over 14 amino acids. Germline CDR1 is SGHRS and CDR2 is YFSETQ. Unmatched junction bases numbered 4, after V lost 4 bases and J lost 1 base. The CDR3 sequence: CASSHRTGQETQYF. In nucleotides, the CDR3 is TGCGCCAGCAGCCACAGGACAGGCCAAGAGACCCAGTACTTC.

The chain combines TRBV6-4 with TRBJ1-5, with TRBD1 as a possible D gene (6 bases). CDR3 length equals 13 residues. The V gene's germline CDR1 is MRHNA and CDR2 SNTAGT. Trimming cost V 3 bases and J 5 bases, with 8 bases left between them. The CDR3 DNA reads as TGTGCCAGCAGTGAACAGGGAGATCAGCCCCAGCATTTT. Residues: CASSEQGDQPQHF.

This clone was picked up a small number of times. This chain joins TRBV7-6 and TRBJ2-7; 10 nucleotides align to TRBD2. The V gene end was trimmed by 5 bases and the J gene end by 0 bases; junction bases not matched to a gene: 7. This CDR3 comprises 16 residues. Germline assignment: CDR1 SGHVS and CDR2 FNYEAQ. The CDR3 nucleotides read TGTGCCAGCAGCATTAGCGGGGGGTCCCTCTCCTACGAGCAGTACTTC. Translation: CASSISGGSLSYEQYF.

This rearrangement joins TRBV27 to TRBJ1-2; a possible D gene is TRBD1 (6 bases). Germline V gene data show CDR1 as MNHEY and CDR2 as SMNVEV (reference sequence). This CDR3 contains 13 residues. V lost 10 bases to trimming and J lost 7 bases, with 19 bases between them. This CDR3 reads CATTREGGGGYTF. In DNA form, the CDR3 reads TGTGCCACCACCAGAGAGGGGGGGGGTGGCTACACCTTC.

CDR3 residues: CASQKLSGNTIYF. The CDR3 nucleotides are TGTGCCAGCCAAAAACTCTCTGGAAACACCATATATTTT. The chain has TRBV28 and TRBJ1-3; D call uncertain. V was cut by 8 bases and J by 0 bases, with 8 bases left in between. The CDR3 is made up of 13 amino acids. Germline V gene sequence: CDR1 MDHEN, CDR2 SYDVKM.

This chain joins TRBV6-6 and TRBJ1-5; D unclear. This CDR3 comprises 15 residues. The germline V gene has CDR1 MNHNY and CDR2 SVGAGI (reference sequence). Trimming left V 5 bases short and J 3 bases short, with 14 bases between. CDR3: CASSNFEGANQPQHF. The CDR3 DNA reads as TGTGCCAGCAGTAATTTCGAGGGCGCCAATCAGCCCCAGCATTTT.

The chain recombines TRBV9 with TRBJ2-7; D may be TRBD2 (6 bases). Per germline, CDR1 SGDLS and CDR2 YYNGEE. The CDR3 covers 15 residues. The ends were cut back, 0 bases at V and 2 bases at J, with 12 bases in the middle. CDR3: CASSVEGGGTYEQYF. CDR3 coding DNA: TGTGCCAGCAGCGTAGAAGGTGGGGGGACCTACGAGCAGTACTTC.

The gene calls are TRBV6-1 and TRBJ1-6; 7 bases map to TRBD1. The CDR3 spans 13 residues. The V gene end was trimmed by 5 bases and the J gene end by 8 bases; junction bases not matched to a gene: 3. Germline CDR1 reads MNHNS; CDR2 reads SASEGT. The CDR3 protein is CASSTGVDSPLHF. The CDR3 DNA is TGTGCCAGCAGTACAGGGGTAGATTCACCCCTCCACTTT.

The table lists this clone with a count of one. The chain recombines TRBV2 with TRBJ1-2; no clear D. From germline, CDR1 is SNHLY and CDR2 FYNNEI. The CDR3 is 13 residues long. V lost 3 bases to trimming and J lost 3 bases, with 8 bases between them. The CDR3 DNA follows: TGTGCCAGCAGTGAGGCACAGTACTATGGCTACACCTTC. It encodes CASSEAQYYGYTF.

The chain has TRBV19 and TRBJ1-5; 12 bases align to TRBD1. The germline V gene encodes CDR1 LNHDA and CDR2 SQIVND (reference sequence). CDR3 length: 18 amino acids. Trimming at V came to 4 bases and at J to 2 bases, leaving 9 bases not matched to a gene. For the CDR3, the DNA is TGTGCCAGTAGTAGCGGGACAGGGGGCCCCGGGGGCAATCAGCCCCAGCATTTT. Translated, it gives CASSSGTGGPGGNQPQHF. The full variable domain, rest sourced from reference TRBV19 and TRBJ1-5, is DGGITQSPKYLFRKEGQNVTLSCEQNLNHDAMYWYRQDPGQGLRLIYYSQIVNDFQKGDIAEGYSVSREKKESFPLTVTSAQKNPTAFYLCASSSGTGGPGGNQPQHFGDGTRLSIL.

The chain uses TRBV5-4 and TRBJ2-7; the D is unclear. V was trimmed by 1 base and J by 5 bases, leaving 7 bases between them. In germline, CDR1 is SGHNT, CDR2 YYREEE (reference sequence). The CDR3 sequence is 12 residues long. The CDR3 loop is CASSLNSNEQYF. The CDR3 region has the DNA TGTGCCAGCAGCTTGAACAGCAACGAGCAGTACTTC.